This T cell receptor beta chain was recorded in a study of T cells in localized non-small cell lung cancer. Regarding the study as a whole: Tumor showed lower T cell clonality than uninvolved adjacent lung, where it was highest.

The table came from immunoSEQ multiplex PCR; TCRdb's copy has only in-frame clones and leaves some out. Of tens of thousands of clones in the sample, roughly 86% are singletons; the top ten hold about 15%. The germline CDR1 and CDR2 sequences are SQVTM and ANQGSEA. The CDR3 is made up of 11 amino acids. V lost 4 bases, J lost 3 bases, and 7 bases lay in between. A word on this clone: Antigen: not known.

This sequence was found in a man between 40 and 70 years old with stage I squamous cell lung carcinoma. The rearrangement joins TRBV29-1 to TRBJ2-7; D possibly corresponds to TRBD1 (5 bases). The sample in question was peripheral blood, obtained before any cancer treatment. CDR3 DNA: TGCAGCGTTGCCAGGGACTACGAGCAGTACTTC. Translating it yields CSVARDYEQYF.